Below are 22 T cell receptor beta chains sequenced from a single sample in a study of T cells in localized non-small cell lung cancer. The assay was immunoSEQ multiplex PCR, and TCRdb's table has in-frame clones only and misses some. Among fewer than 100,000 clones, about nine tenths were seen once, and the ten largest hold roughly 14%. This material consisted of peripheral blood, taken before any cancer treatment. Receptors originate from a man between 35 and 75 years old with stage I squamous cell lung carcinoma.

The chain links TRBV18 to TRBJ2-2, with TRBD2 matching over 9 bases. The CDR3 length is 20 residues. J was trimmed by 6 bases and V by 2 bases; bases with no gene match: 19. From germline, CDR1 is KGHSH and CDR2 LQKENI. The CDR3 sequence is CASSPKLAGSAKGGSGELFF. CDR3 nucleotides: TGTGCCAGCTCACCAAAGCTAGCGGGGTCTGCGAAGGGAGGATCCGGGGAGCTGTTTTTT.

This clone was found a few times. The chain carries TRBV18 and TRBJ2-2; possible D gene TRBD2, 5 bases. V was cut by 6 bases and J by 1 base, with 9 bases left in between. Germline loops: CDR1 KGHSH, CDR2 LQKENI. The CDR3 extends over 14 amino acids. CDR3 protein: CASSPGGNTGELFF. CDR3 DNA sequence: TGTGCCAGCTCTCCAGGAGGGAACACCGGGGAGCTGTTTTTT.

CDR3 nucleotide sequence: TGTGCCAGCAGCTTACAACGACAGCGACAAGAGACCCAGTACTTC. Protein: CASSLQRQRQETQYF. The V and J genes are TRBV7-6 and TRBJ2-5; a weak D match, TRBD1 (5 bases). CDR1 is SGHVS, CDR2 FNYEAQ, per germline. Deletions cut 2 bases from V and 2 bases from J, with 12 bases between. The CDR3 extends over 15 amino acids.

This CDR3 is CASSSPGQGYGYTF. The CDR3 bases are TGTGCCAGCAGCTCTCCGGGACAGGGATATGGCTACACCTTC. The chain is built from TRBV5-6 and TRBJ1-2; 9 nucleotides match TRBD1. V gave up 3 bases and J gave up 5 bases; unmatched junction bases: 5. The CDR3 length is 14 residues. Per germline, CDR1 SGHDT and CDR2 YYEEEE. Together with reference TRBV5-6 and TRBJ1-2, the CDR3 gives the full variable domain: DAGVTQSPTHLIKTRGQQVTLRCSPKSGHDTVSWYQQALGQGPQFIFQYYEEEERQRGNFPDRFSGHQFPNYSSELNVNALLLGDSALYLCASSSPGQGYGYTFGSGTRLTVV.

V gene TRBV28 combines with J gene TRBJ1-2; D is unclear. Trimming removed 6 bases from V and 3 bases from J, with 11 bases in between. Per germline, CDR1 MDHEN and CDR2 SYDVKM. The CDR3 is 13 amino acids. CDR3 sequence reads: CASRQPSDYGYTF. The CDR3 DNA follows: TGTGCCAGCAGACAACCCTCTGACTATGGCTACACCTTC.

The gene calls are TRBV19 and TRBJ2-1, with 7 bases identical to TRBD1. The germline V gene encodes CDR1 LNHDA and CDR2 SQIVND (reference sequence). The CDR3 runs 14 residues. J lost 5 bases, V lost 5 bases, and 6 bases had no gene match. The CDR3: CASSDRQGDNEQFF. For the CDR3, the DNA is TGTGCCAGTAGTGACCGACAGGGAGACAATGAGCAGTTCTTC.

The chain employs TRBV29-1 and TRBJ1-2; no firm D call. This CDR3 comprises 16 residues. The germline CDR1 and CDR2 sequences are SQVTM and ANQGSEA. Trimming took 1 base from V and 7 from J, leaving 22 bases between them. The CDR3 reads CSVEVLLRGGPPGYTF. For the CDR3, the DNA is TGCAGCGTTGAAGTATTGCTAAGAGGAGGTCCACCTGGCTACACCTTC.

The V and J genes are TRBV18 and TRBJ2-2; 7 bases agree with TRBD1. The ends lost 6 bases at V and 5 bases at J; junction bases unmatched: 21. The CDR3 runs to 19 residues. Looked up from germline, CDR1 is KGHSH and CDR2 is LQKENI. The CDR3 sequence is CASSQTGPGRQGRTGELFF. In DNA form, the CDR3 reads TGTGCCAGCTCCCAAACCGGGCCTGGGCGACAGGGAAGGACCGGGGAGCTGTTTTTT.

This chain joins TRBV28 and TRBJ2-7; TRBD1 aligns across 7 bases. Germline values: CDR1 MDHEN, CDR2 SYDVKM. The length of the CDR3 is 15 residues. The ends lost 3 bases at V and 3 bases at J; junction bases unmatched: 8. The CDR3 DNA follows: TGTGCCAGCAGTTTCCCTACTAGGGACAGCTACGAGCAGTACTTC. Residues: CASSFPTRDSYEQYF.

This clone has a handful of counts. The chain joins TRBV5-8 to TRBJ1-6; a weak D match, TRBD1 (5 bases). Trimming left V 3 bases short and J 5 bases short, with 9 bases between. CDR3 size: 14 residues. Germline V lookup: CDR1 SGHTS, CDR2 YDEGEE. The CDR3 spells CASSWRGDNSPLHF. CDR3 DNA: TGTGCCAGCAGCTGGCGAGGGGATAATTCACCCCTCCACTTT.

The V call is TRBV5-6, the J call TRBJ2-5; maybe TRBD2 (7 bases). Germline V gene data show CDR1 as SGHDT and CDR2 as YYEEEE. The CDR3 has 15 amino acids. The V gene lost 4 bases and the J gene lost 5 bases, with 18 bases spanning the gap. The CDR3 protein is CASSPQGGAAETQYF. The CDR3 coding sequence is TGTGCCAGCAGCCCCCAAGGGGGGGCTGCGGAGACCCAGTACTTC.

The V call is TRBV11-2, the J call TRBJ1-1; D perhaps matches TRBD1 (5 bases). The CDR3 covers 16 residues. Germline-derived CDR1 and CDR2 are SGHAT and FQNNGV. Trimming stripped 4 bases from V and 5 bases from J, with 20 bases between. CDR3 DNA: TGTGCCAGCAGCTCCGGGGCAGGCGTGTTTAGGACTGAAGCTTTCTTT. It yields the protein CASSSGAGVFRTEAFF.

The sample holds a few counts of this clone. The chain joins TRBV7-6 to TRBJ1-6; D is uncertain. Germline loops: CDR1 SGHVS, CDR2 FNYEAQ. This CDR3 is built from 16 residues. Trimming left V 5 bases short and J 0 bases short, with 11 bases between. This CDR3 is CASSRGGSSYNSPLHF. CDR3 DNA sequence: TGTGCCAGCAGCCGGGGAGGTAGCTCCTATAATTCACCCCTCCACTTT.

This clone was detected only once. The CDR3 reads CASSLGGAKTNYGYTF. The CDR3 DNA reads TGTGCCAGCAGCTTGGGGGGCGCCAAGACTAACTATGGCTACACCTTC. The V gene is TRBV7-2, the J gene TRBJ1-2, with D perhaps TRBD1 (6 bases). The CDR3 spans 16 residues. V was shortened by 3 bases and J by 0 bases, with 14 bases between the two germline ends. Germline V lookup: CDR1 SGHTA, CDR2 FQGNSA.

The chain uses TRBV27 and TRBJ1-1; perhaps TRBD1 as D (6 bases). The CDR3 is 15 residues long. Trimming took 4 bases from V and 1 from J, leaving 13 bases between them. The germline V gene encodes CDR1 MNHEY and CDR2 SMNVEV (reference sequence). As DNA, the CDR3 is TGTGCCAGCAGTTCCTACCGACAGGAGAACACTGAAGCTTTCTTT. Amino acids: CASSSYRQENTEAFF.

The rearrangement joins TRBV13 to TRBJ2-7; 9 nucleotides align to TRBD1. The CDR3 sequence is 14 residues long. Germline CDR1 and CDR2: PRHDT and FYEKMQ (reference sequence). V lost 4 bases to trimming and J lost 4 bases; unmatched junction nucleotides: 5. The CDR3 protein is CASSSSDRGYEQYF. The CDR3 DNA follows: TGTGCCAGCAGCTCCTCGGACAGGGGTTACGAGCAGTACTTC.

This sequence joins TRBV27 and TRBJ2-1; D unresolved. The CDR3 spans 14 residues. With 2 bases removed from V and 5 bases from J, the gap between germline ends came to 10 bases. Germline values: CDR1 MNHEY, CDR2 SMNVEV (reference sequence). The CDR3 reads CASSLGPNNNEQFF. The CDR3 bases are TGTGCCAGCAGTTTAGGACCTAATAACAATGAGCAGTTCTTC.

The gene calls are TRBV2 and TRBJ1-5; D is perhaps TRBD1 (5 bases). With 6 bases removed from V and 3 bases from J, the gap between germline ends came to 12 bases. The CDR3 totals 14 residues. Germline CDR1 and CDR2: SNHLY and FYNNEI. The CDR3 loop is CASSGLGANQPQHF. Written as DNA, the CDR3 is TGTGCCAGCAGCGGCTTAGGGGCCAATCAGCCCCAGCATTTT.

As DNA, the CDR3 is TGTGCCAGCAGCTTAGTCAGGACCGGGGGTTTTGGGTCCTATAATTCACCCCTCCACTTT. Amino acids: CASSLVRTGGFGSYNSPLHF. The chain employs TRBV7-8 and TRBJ1-6, with D possibly matching TRBD1 (5 bases). V was trimmed by 1 base and J by 1 base, leaving 20 bases between them. This CDR3 is 20 amino acids long. Germline V lookup: CDR1 SGHVS, CDR2 FQNEAQ.

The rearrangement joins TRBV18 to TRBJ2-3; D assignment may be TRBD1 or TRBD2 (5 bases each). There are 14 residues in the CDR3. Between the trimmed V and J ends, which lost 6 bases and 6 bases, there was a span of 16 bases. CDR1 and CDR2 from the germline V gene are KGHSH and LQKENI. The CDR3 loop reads CASSRDHEGDTQYF. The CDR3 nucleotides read TGTGCCAGCTCCAGGGACCACGAGGGCGATACGCAGTATTTT.

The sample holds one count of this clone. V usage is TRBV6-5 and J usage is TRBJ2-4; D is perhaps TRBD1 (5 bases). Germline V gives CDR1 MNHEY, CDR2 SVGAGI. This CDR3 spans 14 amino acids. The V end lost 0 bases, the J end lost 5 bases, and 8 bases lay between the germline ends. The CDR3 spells CASSYSQGQNIQYF. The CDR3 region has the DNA TGTGCCAGCAGTTACTCGCAGGGCCAAAACATTCAGTACTTC.

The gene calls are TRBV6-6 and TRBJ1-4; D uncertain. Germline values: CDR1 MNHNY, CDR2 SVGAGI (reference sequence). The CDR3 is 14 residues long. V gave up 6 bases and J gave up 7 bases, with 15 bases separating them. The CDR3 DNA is TGTGCCAGCAGAAAGGAGCCCATTCCTGAAAAACTGTTTTTT. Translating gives CASRKEPIPEKLFF.